This T cell receptor (beta chain) was retrieved from a study of T-cell reconstitution after alpha-beta-depleted transplantation in children. Study outcomes and limitations: Where alpha-beta T cells came from about two months after transplant was reportedly several hundred expanded graft clones.

Unique molecular identifiers were used to barcode this TCRbeta library. Each CDR3 protein gets one entry after TCRdb re-called the PCR reads with MiXCR. The top ten clones hold less than 3.5% of a sample with just under 250,000 distinct CDR3 sequences, under 30% of them seen once. The CDR3 loop spans 14 amino acids. V lost 4 bases to trimming and J lost 4 bases; unmatched junction nucleotides: 6. CDR1 is SGHDT, CDR2 YYEEEE, per germline. This clonotype was detected ten times or more. What it binds is not known. The J gene is TRBJ1-2, the V gene TRBV5-6, with 8 bases aligning to TRBD1. The sample in question was PBMCs, obtained before TCRalphabeta/CD19-depleted stem cell transplant. This TCR derives from a girl aged 2-10 years with Fanconi anemia, due to receive a stem cell transplant. CDR3: CASSQDRAIYGYTF. For the CDR3, the DNA is TGTGCCAGCAGCCAGGACAGGGCAATCTATGGCTACACCTTC.